The 28 T cell receptor beta chains given below trace back to one sample, sequenced in a study of cytomegalovirus exposure and HLA in healthy donors. A multiplex PCR was run with 60 Vbeta primers and 13 Jbeta primers. Measured with immunoSEQ multiplex PCR; TCRdb has only the in-frame clones, and not every one. Altogether tens of thousands of clones are present, 65% to 85% being singletons, with the ten largest covering approximately 3%. Sample: PBMCs. The receptor source for this set is a man aged 50-59 years in good health and CMV-seronegative.

The rearrangement links TRBV9 to TRBJ2-1, with TRBD2 matching over 12 bases. The trim removed 3 bases at V and 2 bases at J, leaving 3 bases unmatched. The CDR3 is 16 amino acids. CDR1 and CDR2 from the germline V gene are SGDLS and YYNGEE. The CDR3 DNA reads TGTGCCAGCAGCGGACCTAGCGGGGGGGCCTACAATGAGCAGTTCTTC. It is translated as CASSGPSGGAYNEQFF.

This rearrangement joins TRBV6-4 to TRBJ2-7; 7 nucleotides align to TRBD1. The trim removed 6 bases at V and 4 bases at J, leaving 3 bases unmatched. Per the germline V gene, CDR1 is MRHNA and CDR2 is SNTAGT. There are 12 residues in the CDR3. CDR3 region: CASRRTGYEQYF. The CDR3 DNA reads as TGTGCCAGCAGGCGGACAGGATACGAGCAGTACTTC.

This clone was seen only once. The rearrangement joins TRBV5-8 to TRBJ1-5, with D possibly matching TRBD1 (6 bases). V was trimmed by 0 bases and J by 5 bases, leaving 12 bases between them. The germline CDR1 and CDR2 sequences are SGHTS and YDEGEE. The CDR3 consists of 15 residues. The CDR3 nucleotides read TGTGCCAGCAGCTTGGTACAACAGGGCGATCAGCCCCAGCATTTT. It yields the protein CASSLVQQGDQPQHF.

The J gene is TRBJ1-1, the V gene TRBV4-2; 7 nucleotides agree with TRBD1. Germline CDR1 reads LGHNA; CDR2 reads YNFKEQ. Trimming removed 4 bases from V and 3 bases from J; junction bases left unmatched: 8. The CDR3 spans 15 residues. CDR3 loop: CASSPLKGAYTEAFF. CDR3 bases: TGTGCCAGCAGCCCTTTAAAGGGGGCCTACACTGAAGCTTTCTTT.

The chain combines TRBV6-6 with TRBJ2-1; the D gene is possibly TRBD2 (5 bases). With 7 bases removed from V and 5 bases from J, the gap between germline ends came to 12 bases. The CDR3 has 13 residues. Germline values: CDR1 MNHNY, CDR2 SVGAGI (reference sequence). CDR3 region: CASTQRFNNEQFF. As DNA, the CDR3 is TGTGCCAGCACCCAGCGGTTTAACAATGAGCAGTTCTTC.

The chain links TRBV6-1 to TRBJ2-1, with no clear D. This CDR3 comprises 14 residues. CDR1 and CDR2 from the germline V gene are MNHNS and SASEGT. With 4 bases removed from V and 4 bases from J, the gap between germline ends came to 11 bases. The CDR3 sequence is CASSVGLGYNEQFF. The CDR3 nucleotides read TGTGCCAGCAGTGTAGGTCTAGGATACAATGAGCAGTTCTTC.

This chain connects TRBV7-6 to TRBJ2-7; TRBD2 matches at 13 bases. The CDR3 runs to 17 residues. In germline, CDR1 is SGHVS, CDR2 FNYEAQ. With V trimmed by 1 base and J by 0 bases, 3 bases remained unmatched. The CDR3 reads CASSLVLAGGSSYEQYF. Written as DNA, the CDR3 is TGTGCCAGCAGCTTAGTACTAGCGGGGGGGAGCTCCTACGAGCAGTACTTC. The whole variable domain, remainder taken from reference TRBV7-6 and TRBJ2-7, is GAGVSQSPRYKVTKRGQDVALRCDPISGHVSLYWYRQALGQGPEFLTYFNYEAQQDKSGLPNDRFSAERPEGSISTLTIQRTEQRDSAMYRCASSLVLAGGSSYEQYFGPGTRLTVT.

This chain links TRBV6-5 with TRBJ1-1, with a tentative D call TRBD1 (5 bases). The germline V and J ends were trimmed by 3 bases and 5 bases, with 10 bases remaining between them. Germline CDR1 is MNHEY and CDR2 is SVGAGI. The CDR3 consists of 13 residues. CDR3: CASSYGGGTEAFF. The CDR3 DNA reads TGTGCCAGCAGTTATGGGGGGGGGACTGAAGCTTTCTTT.

The rearrangement joins TRBV27 to TRBJ2-2; no definite D call. The CDR3 sequence is 17 residues long. The V end lost 5 bases, the J end lost 1 base, and 17 bases lay between the germline ends. Germline V gene data show CDR1 as MNHEY and CDR2 as SMNVEV (reference sequence). CDR3 residues: CASSPTPRSQNTGELFF. Written as DNA, the CDR3 is TGTGCCAGCAGTCCCACCCCCCGTTCACAGAACACCGGGGAGCTGTTTTTT.

The chain is built from TRBV5-4 and TRBJ1-4; 8 bases fit TRBD1. V was pared by 4 bases and J by 2 bases, with 7 bases of the junction left unmatched. Per germline, CDR1 SGHNT and CDR2 YYREEE (reference sequence). CDR3 length equals 16 residues. CDR3 sequence (DNA): TGTGCCAGCAGCACTACGACAGGGGCCACTAATGAAAAACTGTTTTTT. Its translation: CASSTTTGATNEKLFF.

This clone was detected only a few times. The chain is built from TRBV5-1 and TRBJ1-3, with D tentatively TRBD1 (5 bases). Trimming took 4 bases from V and 0 from J, leaving 23 bases between them. In germline, CDR1 is SGHRS, CDR2 YFSETQ. The CDR3 length is 19 residues. CDR3 sequence: CASSPNHGTGTYSGNTIYF. The CDR3 coding sequence is TGCGCCAGCAGCCCGAACCATGGAACAGGAACGTACTCTGGAAACACCATATATTTT.

The V and J genes are TRBV5-4 and TRBJ2-3, with a tentative D call TRBD2 (7 bases). CDR1 SGHNT and CDR2 YYREEE come from the germline V gene (reference sequence). The CDR3 covers 17 residues. The V and J ends lost 4 bases and 2 bases respectively, with 20 bases between them. The CDR3 loop is CASSRGASRYNTDTQYF. CDR3 coding DNA: TGTGCCAGCAGCCGGGGGGCCTCGCGATACAACACAGATACGCAGTATTTT.

The chain combines TRBV19 with TRBJ1-1; no reliable D call. The CDR3 runs to 13 residues. The V end lost 3 bases, the J end lost 2 bases, and 7 bases lay between the germline ends. Germline V CDR1 and CDR2: LNHDA, SQIVND (reference sequence). The CDR3 DNA reads as TGTGCCAGTAGTATCCTCCTTAACACTGAAGCTTTCTTT. It codes for CASSILLNTEAFF.

V is TRBV5-1 and J is TRBJ1-1; D not resolved. Germline values: CDR1 SGHRS, CDR2 YFSETQ. The CDR3 length is 13 residues. Trimming removed 1 base from V and 1 base from J, with 5 bases in between. In nucleotides, the CDR3 is TGCGCCAGCAGCTTGACCGGGAACACTGAAGCTTTCTTT. It encodes CASSLTGNTEAFF.

The chain uses TRBV5-5 and TRBJ2-7; possibly TRBD1 for D (5 bases). CDR1 and CDR2 from the germline V gene are SGHKS and YYEKEE (reference sequence). Trimming left V 4 bases short and J 4 bases short, with 12 bases between. The CDR3 has 13 amino acids. CDR3 DNA sequence: TGTGCCAGCAGCGCGGCGGACATTTACGAGCAGTACTTC. It yields the protein CASSAADIYEQYF.

The chain joins TRBV7-2 to TRBJ1-4; weak D call: TRBD1 (5 bases). V was shortened by 3 bases and J by 8 bases, with 16 bases between the two germline ends. The germline CDR1 and CDR2 sequences are SGHTA and FQGNSA. The length of the CDR3 is 15 residues. The CDR3 loop is CASSFGGGTREKLFF. The CDR3 bases are TGTGCCAGCAGCTTCGGGGGGGGGACTCGGGAAAAACTGTTTTTT. The whole variable domain, filled in from reference TRBV7-2 and TRBJ1-4, reads GAGVSQSPSNKVTEKGKDVELRCDPISGHTALYWYRQSLGQGLEFLIYFQGNSAPDKSGLPSDRFSAERTGGSVSTLTIQRTQQEDSAVYLCASSFGGGTREKLFFGSGTQLSVL.

This clone occurred a few times. The V call is TRBV4-2, the J call TRBJ2-7; 9 bases fit TRBD2. The germline CDR1 and CDR2 sequences are LGHNA and YNFKEQ. The CDR3 sequence is 16 residues long. V dropped 0 bases and J dropped 0; count of bases not matched to a gene: 3. The CDR3 nucleotides read TGTGCCAGCAGCCAAGATCTAGCGGGGCTCTCCTACGAGCAGTACTTC. Encoded protein: CASSQDLAGLSYEQYF.

The rearrangement uses TRBV2 and TRBJ2-1, with 14 bases aligning to TRBD2. The CDR3 is 18 residues long. The ends lost 6 bases at V and 0 bases at J; junction bases unmatched: 7. Germline CDR1 and CDR2: SNHLY and FYNNEI. In DNA, the CDR3 is TGTGCCAGCAGACCGTCGACTAGCGGGGGGGCCTCCTACAATGAGCAGTTCTTC. Its translation: CASRPSTSGGASYNEQFF.

The genes are TRBV7-2 and TRBJ1-2; 9 bases match TRBD1. The CDR3 spans 14 residues. In germline, CDR1 is SGHTA, CDR2 FQGNSA. V shed 2 bases, J shed 8 bases, and the junction held 6 bases outside the gene matches. The CDR3 spells CASSLRGTGLGYTF. CDR3 sequence (DNA): TGTGCCAGCAGCTTAAGGGGGACAGGGCTGGGCTACACCTTC.

The rearrangement joins TRBV5-5 to TRBJ2-5; TRBD1 aligns across 7 bases. Germline loops: CDR1 SGHKS, CDR2 YYEKEE (reference sequence). The CDR3 extends over 15 amino acids. V was clipped by 4 bases and J by 5 bases; unmatched bases: 11. CDR3 residues: CASSLSGQERETQYF. The CDR3 DNA is TGTGCCAGCAGCCTTTCAGGACAGGAACGGGAGACCCAGTACTTC.

This clone has only one observation. V is TRBV9 and J is TRBJ2-7; D may be TRBD1 (5 bases). The V end was cut by 4 bases, the J end by 0 bases, with 11 bases between. The CDR3 is 14 amino acids. In germline, CDR1 is SGDLS, CDR2 YYNGEE. CDR3 DNA sequence: TGTGCCAGCAGCCTGGGGCCCAGCTCCTACGAGCAGTACTTC. Amino acids: CASSLGPSSYEQYF. Variable domain in full (rest from reference TRBV9 and TRBJ2-7): DSGVTQTPKHLITATGQRVTLRCSPRSGDLSVYWYQQSLDQGLQFLIQYYNGEERAKGNILERFSAQQFPDLHSELNLSSLELGDSALYFCASSLGPSSYEQYFGPGTRLTVT.

This sequence joins TRBV5-6 and TRBJ2-5; 11 bases are a match to TRBD2. The CDR3 is made up of 15 amino acids. The V gene end was trimmed by 5 bases and the J gene end by 1 base; junction bases not matched to a gene: 4. CDR1 is SGHDT, CDR2 YYEEEE, per germline. The CDR3 nucleotides are TGTGCCAGCAGTCGACTAGCGGGGACCCAAGAGACCCAGTACTTC. Translation gives CASSRLAGTQETQYF.

V is TRBV7-9 and J is TRBJ1-3; unclear D gene. The CDR3 is 16 amino acids. Trimming left V 1 base short and J 0 bases short, with 10 bases between. The germline V gene has CDR1 SEHNR and CDR2 FQNEAQ (reference sequence). CDR3 nucleotides: TGTGCCAGCAGCTTAGGGAGGAGGCCCTCTGGAAACACCATATATTTT. It is translated as CASSLGRRPSGNTIYF.

This clone was picked up a small number of times. The chain uses TRBV7-3 and TRBJ2-7; no definite D call. Germline V gene data show CDR1 as SGHTA and CDR2 as FQGTGA. The V end lost 1 base, the J end lost 3 bases, and 7 bases lay between the germline ends. CDR3 length: 13 amino acids. The CDR3: CASSLMGSYEQYF. CDR3 in DNA: TGTGCCAGCAGCTTAATGGGCAGCTACGAGCAGTACTTC. Combining the CDR3 with reference TRBV7-3 and TRBJ2-7 gives the whole variable domain GAGVSQTPSNKVTEKGKYVELRCDPISGHTALYWYRQSLGQGPEFLIYFQGTGAADDSGLPNDRFFAVRPEGSVSTLKIQRTERGDSAVYLCASSLMGSYEQYFGPGTRLTVT.

This clone has just one count. The gene calls are TRBV9 and TRBJ1-5; perhaps TRBD1 as D (6 bases). Trimming cost V 4 bases and J 3 bases, with 11 bases left between them. CDR3 length: 14 amino acids. Germline CDR1 and CDR2: SGDLS and YYNGEE. The CDR3 nucleotides read TGTGCCAGCAGCCGGGGGGCGGACAATCAGCCCCAGCATTTT. Protein: CASSRGADNQPQHF.

The rearrangement links TRBV5-1 to TRBJ1-1, with D possibly matching TRBD1 (6 bases). The germline V gene has CDR1 SGHRS and CDR2 YFSETQ. The CDR3 contains 15 residues. V lost 4 bases and J lost 0, with 13 bases in between. This CDR3 is CASSREGGVNTEAFF. CDR3 nucleotide sequence: TGCGCCAGCAGCAGGGAAGGGGGGGTGAACACTGAAGCTTTCTTT.

This chain joins TRBV6-1 and TRBJ1-1; D might be TRBD1 (5 bases). From germline, CDR1 is MNHNS and CDR2 SASEGT. This CDR3 is built from 13 residues. V was clipped by 10 bases and J by 1 base, with 13 bases between them. This CDR3 reads CAIKQVSNTEAFF. The CDR3 DNA sequence: TGTGCCATCAAACAGGTTTCGAACACTGAAGCTTTCTTT.

This chain uses TRBV2 with TRBJ1-6; D gene unclear. Germline CDR1 reads SNHLY; CDR2 reads FYNNEI. The CDR3 contains 15 residues. Trimming took 9 bases from V and 9 from J, leaving 21 bases between them. The CDR3 nucleotides are TGTGCCAGTAAGAGGGAGGACTGGTCAAGTTCACCCCTCCACTTT. This gives the protein CASKREDWSSSPLHF.